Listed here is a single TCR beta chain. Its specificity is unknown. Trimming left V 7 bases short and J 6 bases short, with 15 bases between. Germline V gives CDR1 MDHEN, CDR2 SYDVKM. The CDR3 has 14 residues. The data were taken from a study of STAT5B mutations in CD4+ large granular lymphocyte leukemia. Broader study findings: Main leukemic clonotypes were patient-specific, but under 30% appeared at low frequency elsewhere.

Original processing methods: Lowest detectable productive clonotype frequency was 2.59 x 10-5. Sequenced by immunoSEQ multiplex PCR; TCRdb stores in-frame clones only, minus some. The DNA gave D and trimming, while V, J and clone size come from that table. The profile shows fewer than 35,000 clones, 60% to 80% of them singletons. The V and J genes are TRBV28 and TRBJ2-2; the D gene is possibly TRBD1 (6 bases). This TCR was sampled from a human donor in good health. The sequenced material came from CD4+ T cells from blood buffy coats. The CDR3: CASTRDTGPGELFF. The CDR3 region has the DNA TGTGCCAGCACCCGGGACACAGGGCCCGGGGAGCTGTTTTTT.